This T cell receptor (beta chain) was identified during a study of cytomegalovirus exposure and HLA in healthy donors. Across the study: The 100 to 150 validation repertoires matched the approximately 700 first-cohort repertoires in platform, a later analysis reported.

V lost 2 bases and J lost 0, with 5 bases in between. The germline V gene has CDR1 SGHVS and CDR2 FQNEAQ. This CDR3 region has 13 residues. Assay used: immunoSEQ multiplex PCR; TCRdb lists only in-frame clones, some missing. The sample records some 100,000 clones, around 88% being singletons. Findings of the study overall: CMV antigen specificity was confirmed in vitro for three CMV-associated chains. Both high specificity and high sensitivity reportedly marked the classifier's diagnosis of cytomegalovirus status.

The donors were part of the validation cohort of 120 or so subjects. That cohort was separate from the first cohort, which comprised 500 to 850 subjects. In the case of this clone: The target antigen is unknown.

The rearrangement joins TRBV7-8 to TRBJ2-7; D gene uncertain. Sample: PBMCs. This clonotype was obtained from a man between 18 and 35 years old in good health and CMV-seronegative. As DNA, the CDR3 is TGTGCCAGCAGCTTACCCAGCTCCTACGAGCAGTACTTC. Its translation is CASSLPSSYEQYF.